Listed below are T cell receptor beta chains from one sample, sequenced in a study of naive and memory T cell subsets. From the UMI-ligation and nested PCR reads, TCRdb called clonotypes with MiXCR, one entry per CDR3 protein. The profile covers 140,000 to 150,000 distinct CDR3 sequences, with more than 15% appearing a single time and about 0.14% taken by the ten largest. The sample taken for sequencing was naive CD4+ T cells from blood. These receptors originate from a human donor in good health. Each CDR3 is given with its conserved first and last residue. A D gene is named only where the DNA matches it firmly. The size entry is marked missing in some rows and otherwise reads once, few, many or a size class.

TGTGCCAGCAGCCAAGGCGGGACTCACACAGATACGCAGTATTTT CASSQGGTHTDTQYF - TRBJ2-3 TRBV3-1 15 -
TGTGCCAGCAGCTTAAGGGTTGGCAGTCCCAATGAGCAGTTCTTC CASSLRVGSPNEQFF few TRBJ2-1 TRBV11-2 15 -
TGTGCCAGCAGTTTATCCTTAACCTACAATGAGCAGTTCTTC CASSLSLTYNEQFF few TRBJ2-1 TRBV28 14 -
TGCGCCAGCAAGGCGTTCACCGTCTCACCCCTCCACTTT CASKAFTVSPLHF - TRBJ1-6 TRBV5-1 13 -
TGTGCCAGCAGCAACGCTGGTTCAGAGACCCAGTACTTC CASSNAGSETQYF few TRBJ2-5 TRBV7-9 13 -
TGTGCCAGCAGCTCCCGGGACGCTAATTCACCCCTCCACTTT CASSSRDANSPLHF - TRBJ1-6 TRBV7-9 14 -
TGTGCCAGCAGCAACGGACCCACCTACGAGCAGTACTTC CASSNGPTYEQYF few TRBJ2-7 TRBV12-3/TRBV12-4 13 -
TGTGCCAGCAGTGGACTAGCGGGAAGCACAGATACGCAGTATTTT CASSGLAGSTDTQYF many TRBJ2-3 TRBV6-2/TRBV6-3 15 TRBD2
TGTGCCAGCAGCTGGGGCCTGAGAGGTAGCGGGATTGGCGAGCAGTACTTC CASSWGLRGSGIGEQYF - TRBJ2-7 TRBV5-6 17 TRBD2
TGTGCCAGTTCCCTAGCGGATAGCACAGATACGCAGTATTTT CASSLADSTDTQYF - TRBJ2-3 TRBV28 14 TRBD2
TGTGCCACCAGTGGAGGACAGGGAAGCAATGAGCAGTTCTTC CATSGGQGSNEQFF - TRBJ2-1 TRBV24-1 14 TRBD1
TGCAGCGCCGCCCGGTCAGGTCAAATAGAAGCTTTCTTT CSAARSGQIEAFF few TRBJ1-1 TRBV29-1 13 -
TGTGCCACCAGTGGGGAAGGTAGCGGGACTACCTACAATGAGCAGTTCTTC CATSGEGSGTTYNEQFF few TRBJ2-1 TRBV24-1 17 TRBD2
TGCAGCGTTGAACAGGTGCTTGGCTACACCTTC CSVEQVLGYTF - TRBJ1-2 TRBV29-1 11 -
TGCGCCAGCAGCCCCCCCGGGACACCGCATGCAAGTGCCAACGTCCTGACTTTC CASSPPGTPHASANVLTF - TRBJ2-6 TRBV5-1 18 -